The rows below give T cell receptor beta chains drawn from one sample of a study of blood T cell repertoires in COVID-19. The table came from immunoSEQ multiplex PCR; TCRdb's copy has only in-frame clones and leaves some out. The sample has 180,000 or so clones; 80% are singletons. Sample: PBMCs or T cells enriched from blood (not recorded which). The origin of the receptors is a man in his sixties who had been exposed to COVID-19. The CDR3 runs from the conserved cysteine through the conserved F or W. The D gene is left open where the match is weak. The size entry is marked missing in some rows and otherwise reads once, few, many or a size class.

>NA|14|NA|TRBJ2-7|TRBV2
CASKPRSPAYEQYF
TGTGCCAGCAAGCCCCGGTCCCCCGCGTACGAGCAGTACTTC
>TRBD2|17|NA|TRBJ2-3|TRBV14
CASSQVGGLAGGDTQYF
TGTGCCAGCAGCCAAGTTGGGGGACTAGCGGGAGGAGATACGCAGTATTTT
>NA|13|NA|TRBJ1-2|TRBV5-1
CASSLGTDYGYTF
TGCGCCAGCAGCTTGGGGACAGACTATGGCTACACCTTC
>NA|15|few|TRBJ2-5|TRBV24-1
CATSDPVGPQETQYF
TGTGCCACCAGTGATCCTGTGGGCCCTCAAGAGACCCAGTACTTC
>NA|14|NA|TRBJ1-6|TRBV7-3
CASSFGQNNSPLHF
TGTGCCAGCAGCTTTGGACAGAATAATTCACCCCTCCACTTT
>NA|15|NA|TRBJ1-5|TRBV7-8
CASSLAGGVNQPQHF
TGTGCCAGCAGCTTAGCAGGGGGTGTCAATCAGCCCCAGCATTTT
>TRBD2|13|NA|TRBJ2-5|TRBV28
CASSLGTSGSQYF
TGTGCCAGCAGTTTAGGGACTAGCGGGAGCCAGTACTTC
>NA|15|NA|TRBJ2-6|TRBV10-3
CAISDSLSGANVLTF
TGTGCCATCAGTGATAGTCTCTCTGGGGCCAACGTCCTGACTTTC
>NA|11|NA|TRBJ2-3|TRBV30
CAWRRSDTQYF
TGTGCCTGGAGACGGTCCGATACGCAGTATTTT
>TRBD1|14|NA|TRBJ2-1|TRBV30
CAWSTGVIYNEQFF
TGTGCCTGGAGTACAGGGGTGATCTACAATGAGCAGTTCTTC
>TRBD2|17|NA|TRBJ2-5|TRBV10-3
CAISEGSEISGRETQYF
TGTGCCATCAGTGAGGGTTCCGAGATTAGCGGGAGGGAGACCCAGTACTTC
>TRBD1|14|NA|TRBJ1-5|TRBV28
CASRDRVSNQPQHF
TGTGCCAGCCGGGACAGGGTTAGCAATCAGCCCCAGCATTTT
>TRBD2|16|once|TRBJ2-1|TRBV11-2
CASSLAGGRGYNEQFF
TGTGCCAGCAGCTTAGCTGGCGGGAGAGGATACAATGAGCAGTTCTTC
>TRBD1|15|NA|TRBJ2-1|TRBV10-3
CAIRPGTGGNNEQFF
TGTGCCATCAGGCCCGGGACAGGGGGAAACAATGAGCAGTTCTTC
>NA|13|NA|TRBJ1-1|TRBV7-2
CASSSRVGTEAFF
TGTGCCAGCAGCTCCAGGGTGGGAACTGAAGCTTTCTTT
>NA|15|NA|TRBJ1-1|TRBV7-8
CASSTSGGLNTEAFF
TGTGCCAGCAGCACCTCCGGGGGATTGAACACTGAAGCTTTCTTT
>NA|15|NA|TRBJ1-6|TRBV13
CASSLSWTANSPLHF
TGTGCCAGCAGCTTGTCCTGGACAGCGAATTCACCCCTCCACTTT
>TRBD1|14|few|TRBJ1-2|TRBV20-1
CSASKTGDNYGYTF
TGCAGTGCTAGTAAGACAGGGGACAACTATGGCTACACCTTC
>NA|14|NA|TRBJ1-2|TRBV25-1
CASSGVGQGYGYTF
TGTGCCAGCAGTGGAGTAGGGCAGGGATATGGCTACACCTTC
>NA|11|NA|TRBJ1-2|TRBV19
CASSTFYGYTF
TGTGCCAGTAGCACATTCTATGGCTACACCTTC
>TRBD2|17|NA|TRBJ2-2|TRBV4-2
CASSGTLAGGNTGELFF
TGTGCCAGCAGCGGAACTCTAGCGGGAGGTAACACCGGGGAGCTGTTTTTT
>NA|14|NA|TRBJ2-3|TRBV9
CASSVTGVTDTQYF
TGTGCCAGCAGCGTGACGGGAGTCACAGATACGCAGTATTTT
>TRBD1|13|NA|TRBJ2-5|TRBV2
CASSGQGKETQYF
TGTGCCAGCAGTGGACAGGGAAAAGAGACCCAGTACTTC
>NA|12|NA|TRBJ2-7|TRBV3-1/TRBV3-2
CASSQRYDEQYF
TGTGCCAGCAGCCAGAGATACGACGAGCAGTACTTC
>TRBD1|16|NA|TRBJ1-2|TRBV3-1/TRBV3-2
CASSQGVQGASYGYTF
TGTGCCAGCAGCCAAGGAGTGCAGGGGGCGTCCTATGGCTACACCTTC
>NA|15|NA|TRBJ2-2|TRBV27
CASSLSPASTGELFF
TGTGCCAGCAGTTTAAGCCCCGCTAGTACCGGGGAGCTGTTTTTT